Listed below are T cell receptor beta chains from one sample, sequenced in a study of T cells in Graves' hyperthyroidism and ophthalmopathy. TCRdb called the multiplex PCR reads again in MiXCR, with one record for every CDR3 protein. The sample carries 750,000 to 950,000 distinct CDR3 sequences, about 38% recorded once. Sample: blood. These receptors originate from a man younger than 30 with Graves' hyperthyroidism. The CDR3 runs from the conserved cysteine through the conserved F or W. D genes are given only for firm matches. Size is stated for part of the rows, as once, few or many counts, or as a class when the clone is expanded.

j_gene: TRBJ2-2
abundance: once
d_gene: TRBD1
v_gene: TRBV19
CDR3nt: TGTGCCAGTGCAACAGGGACAGGGATCGACGGGGAGCTGTTTTTT
CDR3aa: CASATGTGIDGELFF

j_gene: TRBJ2-7
abundance: few
d_gene: -
v_gene: TRBV7-9
CDR3nt: TGTGCCAGCAGCTTACCGCGGACTTACGAGCAGTACTTC
CDR3aa: CASSLPRTYEQYF

j_gene: TRBJ1-2
abundance: many
d_gene: TRBD1
v_gene: TRBV19
CDR3nt: TGTGCCAGTAGTATAGAGGACAGGGGAGGAGGCTACACCTTC
CDR3aa: CASSIEDRGGGYTF

j_gene: TRBJ1-1
abundance: many
d_gene: TRBD1
v_gene: TRBV20-1
CDR3nt: TGCAGTGCTGGACAGGGCTTGGGCACTGAAGCTTTCTTT
CDR3aa: CSAGQGLGTEAFF

j_gene: TRBJ1-5
abundance: -
d_gene: -
v_gene: TRBV15
CDR3nt: TGTGCCACCAGCAGCTCTGCGGTGGGGAATCAGCCCCAGCATTTT
CDR3aa: CATSSSAVGNQPQHF

j_gene: TRBJ1-1
abundance: -
d_gene: -
v_gene: TRBV29-1
CDR3nt: TGCAGTCAGCAGTACACTGAAGCTTTCTTT
CDR3aa: CSQQYTEAFF

j_gene: TRBJ1-1
abundance: many
d_gene: -
v_gene: TRBV2
CDR3nt: TGTGCCAGCCACATAACGAGGGGAGCTTTCTTT
CDR3aa: CASHITRGAFF

j_gene: TRBJ1-1
abundance: -
d_gene: -
v_gene: TRBV7-8
CDR3nt: TGTGCCAGCAGCCAAACAGAACAAATAGCCGGAGCTTTCTTT
CDR3aa: CASSQTEQIAGAFF

j_gene: TRBJ2-7
abundance: few
d_gene: -
v_gene: TRBV6-6
CDR3nt: TGTGCCAGCAGTTACGGGCAGACCTACGAGCAGTACTTC
CDR3aa: CASSYGQTYEQYF

j_gene: TRBJ2-7
abundance: many
d_gene: -
v_gene: TRBV7-6
CDR3nt: TGTGCCAGCAGCTTAGGGCAGGGTATGAACGAGCAGTACTTC
CDR3aa: CASSLGQGMNEQYF

j_gene: TRBJ1-2
abundance: many
d_gene: -
v_gene: TRBV7-2
CDR3nt: TGTGCCAGCAGCTTAGCGTCTCAGGGAGCGGGTGGCTACACCTTC
CDR3aa: CASSLASQGAGGYTF

j_gene: TRBJ2-2
abundance: once
d_gene: -
v_gene: TRBV2
CDR3nt: TGTGCCAGCAGTGACAGGGTATCGGGGTTTGCCGGGGAGCTGTTTTTT
CDR3aa: CASSDRVSGFAGELFF

j_gene: TRBJ2-2
abundance: many
d_gene: -
v_gene: TRBV24-1
CDR3nt: TGTGCCACCAGTGACCACACCGGGGAGCTGTTTTTT
CDR3aa: CATSDHTGELFF

j_gene: TRBJ1-1
abundance: once
d_gene: TRBD1
v_gene: TRBV2
CDR3nt: TGTGCCAGCAGTGAAAGGGTCGACAGGGAGGAAGCTTTCTTT
CDR3aa: CASSERVDREEAFF

j_gene: TRBJ2-7
abundance: few
d_gene: TRBD1
v_gene: TRBV9
CDR3nt: TGTGCCAGCAGCTCTCGGACAGGGGGAGGCGAGCAGTACTTC
CDR3aa: CASSSRTGGGEQYF

j_gene: TRBJ2-7
abundance: many
d_gene: -
v_gene: TRBV10-3
CDR3nt: TGTGCCATCAGTGGGCGGGGGCGGTCCTACGAGCAGTACTTC
CDR3aa: CAISGRGRSYEQYF

j_gene: TRBJ1-3
abundance: many
d_gene: TRBD1
v_gene: TRBV29-1
CDR3nt: TGCAGCGTTGAAGTGGAGGGGGCGCCTGGAAACACCATATATTTT
CDR3aa: CSVEVEGAPGNTIYF

j_gene: TRBJ2-3
abundance: -
d_gene: -
v_gene: TRBV19
CDR3nt: TGTGCCAGTTGGGGAGAACAGGGCACAGATACGCAGTATTTT
CDR3aa: CASWGEQGTDTQYF

j_gene: TRBJ2-4
abundance: -
d_gene: -
v_gene: TRBV9
CDR3nt: TGTGCCAGCAGCGTAGATGGAGGGGCTTTAAGCATTCAGTACTTC
CDR3aa: CASSVDGGALSIQYF

j_gene: TRBJ2-7
abundance: -
d_gene: TRBD2
v_gene: TRBV14
CDR3nt: TGTGCCAGCAGCCAGATTAGCGGGAGTACCTACGAGCAGTACTTC
CDR3aa: CASSQISGSTYEQYF

j_gene: TRBJ2-6
abundance: few
d_gene: TRBD2
v_gene: TRBV7-2
CDR3nt: TGTGCCAGCAGCTTAGCGCCCTATGCGGGAGTTGGGGCCAACGTCCTGACTTTC
CDR3aa: CASSLAPYAGVGANVLTF

j_gene: TRBJ1-5
abundance: many
d_gene: TRBD1
v_gene: TRBV2
CDR3nt: TGTGCCAGCAGTAGGGACAGGGCCTCCAATCAGCCCCAGCATTTT
CDR3aa: CASSRDRASNQPQHF

j_gene: TRBJ2-7
abundance: few
d_gene: -
v_gene: TRBV5-4
CDR3nt: TGTGCCAGCAGCTTAGCCGTCGGGGGCTCCTACGAGCAGTACTTC
CDR3aa: CASSLAVGGSYEQYF

j_gene: TRBJ2-5
abundance: many
d_gene: TRBD2
v_gene: TRBV20-1
CDR3nt: TGCAGTGCGGGAGCCACGGGAGGGGAGACCCAGTACTTC
CDR3aa: CSAGATGGETQYF

j_gene: TRBJ1-1
abundance: many
d_gene: -
v_gene: TRBV29-1
CDR3nt: TGCAGCGTTGGGCGCCGGGCGAACACTGAAGCTTTCTTT
CDR3aa: CSVGRRANTEAFF

j_gene: TRBJ2-7
abundance: -
d_gene: TRBD1
v_gene: TRBV2
CDR3nt: TGTGCCAGCAGTCGGACAGGCCAGTACTTC
CDR3aa: CASSRTGQYF

j_gene: TRBJ2-7
abundance: -
d_gene: TRBD1
v_gene: TRBV4-3
CDR3nt: TGCGCCAGCAGCCCCGGACAGGGTTTTGGCGAGCAGTACTTC
CDR3aa: CASSPGQGFGEQYF

j_gene: TRBJ2-7
abundance: many
d_gene: TRBD2
v_gene: TRBV10-3
CDR3nt: TGTGCCATGGGGACTAGCGGCTACGAGCAGTACTTC
CDR3aa: CAMGTSGYEQYF

j_gene: TRBJ2-2
abundance: -
d_gene: TRBD1
v_gene: TRBV7-9
CDR3nt: TGCGCCAGCAGCCCAGTATCAGGGGGCCCGAACACCGGGGAGCTGTTTTTT
CDR3aa: CASSPVSGGPNTGELFF

j_gene: TRBJ1-4
abundance: many
d_gene: -
v_gene: TRBV15
CDR3nt: TGTGCCACCAGCAGAGATGGACAGTTTAATGAAAAACTGTTTTTT
CDR3aa: CATSRDGQFNEKLFF

j_gene: TRBJ1-1
abundance: -
d_gene: -
v_gene: TRBV9
CDR3nt: TGTGCCAGCAGCGTAGATTGGGGAATGAACACTGAAGCTTTCTTT
CDR3aa: CASSVDWGMNTEAFF

j_gene: TRBJ1-1
abundance: few
d_gene: -
v_gene: TRBV4-3
CDR3nt: TGCGCCAGCAGCCAATCGAAAGGGATGGTCACGGCTTTCTTT
CDR3aa: CASSQSKGMVTAFF

j_gene: TRBJ1-1
abundance: once
d_gene: -
v_gene: TRBV29-1
CDR3nt: TGCAGCGTTGAAGTCGGATCGGGCACTGAAGCTTTCTTT
CDR3aa: CSVEVGSGTEAFF

j_gene: TRBJ1-1
abundance: -
d_gene: -
v_gene: TRBV6-2/TRBV6-3
CDR3nt: TGTGCCAGCCCGGACGGAGGGGCGCGGGACACTGAAGCTTTCTTT
CDR3aa: CASPDGGARDTEAFF

j_gene: TRBJ1-1
abundance: -
d_gene: -
v_gene: TRBV12-3/TRBV12-4
CDR3nt: TGTGCCAGCAGTCCCAGTCGACAGGCCGGTTTGAAAGCTTTCTTT
CDR3aa: CASSPSRQAGLKAFF

j_gene: TRBJ2-2
abundance: many
d_gene: TRBD1
v_gene: TRBV29-1
CDR3nt: TGCAGCGCCCCTTCGACCGGGACAGGGACAACCGGGGAGCTGTTTTTT
CDR3aa: CSAPSTGTGTTGELFF

j_gene: TRBJ2-7
abundance: few
d_gene: -
v_gene: TRBV10-3
CDR3nt: TGTGCCAGCAGTTACCTCGGACGCCACGAGCAGTACTTC
CDR3aa: CASSYLGRHEQYF

j_gene: TRBJ2-1
abundance: -
d_gene: -
v_gene: TRBV2
CDR3nt: TGTGCCAGCACCGTCGGCGGTTACAATGAGCAGTTCTTC
CDR3aa: CASTVGGYNEQFF

j_gene: TRBJ1-6
abundance: -
d_gene: -
v_gene: TRBV7-2
CDR3nt: TGCGCCAGCAGCCAAGAAGGGGGAGGTAATTCACCCCTCCACTTT
CDR3aa: CASSQEGGGNSPLHF

j_gene: TRBJ1-2
abundance: few
d_gene: -
v_gene: TRBV5-1
CDR3nt: TGCGCCAGCAGCTCCCCTGGAGGCCTCTATGGCTACACCTTC
CDR3aa: CASSSPGGLYGYTF

j_gene: TRBJ1-1
abundance: many
d_gene: -
v_gene: TRBV19
CDR3nt: TGTGCCAGTAGTATAGTGTACCCCAGTGACACTGAAGCTTTCTTT
CDR3aa: CASSIVYPSDTEAFF

j_gene: TRBJ1-4
abundance: many
d_gene: TRBD1
v_gene: TRBV6-6
CDR3nt: TGTGCCAGCAGGGGGACAGGGGAGGAGGAAAAACTGTTTTTT
CDR3aa: CASRGTGEEEKLFF

j_gene: TRBJ1-5
abundance: -
d_gene: -
v_gene: TRBV6-5
CDR3nt: TGTGCCAGCAGTTACTCGAGCGACAATCAGCCCCAGCATTTT
CDR3aa: CASSYSSDNQPQHF

j_gene: TRBJ2-7
abundance: -
d_gene: -
v_gene: TRBV25-1
CDR3nt: TGTGCCAGCAGCCAAGATCGGTCCAGAACCTACGAGCAGTACTTC
CDR3aa: CASSQDRSRTYEQYF

j_gene: TRBJ2-2
abundance: few
d_gene: -
v_gene: TRBV14
CDR3nt: TGTGCCAGCAGCCAAGGACAGTTGACCGGGGAGCTGTTTTTT
CDR3aa: CASSQGQLTGELFF

j_gene: TRBJ2-3
abundance: -
d_gene: TRBD2
v_gene: TRBV2
CDR3nt: TGTGCCAGCGGACTAGTAGGTGTGGATACGCAGTATTTT
CDR3aa: CASGLVGVDTQYF

j_gene: TRBJ1-2
abundance: few
d_gene: -
v_gene: TRBV3-1
CDR3nt: TGTGCCAGCAGCCGTTCCCCCGGGACAACTTATGGCTACACCTTC
CDR3aa: CASSRSPGTTYGYTF

j_gene: TRBJ1-3
abundance: many
d_gene: -
v_gene: TRBV9
CDR3nt: TGTGCCAGCAGCGTAGCGCAGGGGGGAAACACCATATATTTT
CDR3aa: CASSVAQGGNTIYF

j_gene: TRBJ2-5
abundance: many
d_gene: -
v_gene: TRBV7-9
CDR3nt: TGTGCCAGCAGCTCCGTGGGTAGCAGGGAGACCCAGTACTTC
CDR3aa: CASSSVGSRETQYF

j_gene: TRBJ2-3
abundance: few
d_gene: -
v_gene: TRBV9
CDR3nt: TGTGCCAGCAGCCCGGGTGGCAATACGCAGTATTTT
CDR3aa: CASSPGGNTQYF

j_gene: TRBJ2-5
abundance: -
d_gene: -
v_gene: TRBV14
CDR3nt: TGTGCCAGCAGCCATGGAGGAAGGGGGTACCAAGAGACCCAGTACTTC
CDR3aa: CASSHGGRGYQETQYF